This T cell receptor (beta chain) was observed in a study of read filtering for tumor transcriptome and immune sequencing (dated by TCRdb to the early 2020s). Concerning the study at large: The cohort was composed of some 17 male and some 15 female patients, with a mean age of approximately 66 years and an age range of roughly 40 to 80. Per sample, about 4.05 to 11 million TCR-region mapped reads were obtained with IR-seq, compared with only 85 to 1273 with RNA-seq. By revised international staging, roughly eight patients were R-ISS I, some 17 were R-ISS II and about 7 were R-ISS III. One of the main goals was to work out a read-filtering strategy for immune repertoire data, in particular whether clonotypes backed by only a single read should be removed. Whole-transcriptome libraries were prepared with the TruSeq RNA Access Library Prep Kit after DNase treatment. Using the same bone marrow samples, the study compared TCR repertoires obtained by targeted immune repertoire sequencing with those obtained by bulk whole-transcriptome sequencing.

Each patient had bone marrow sampled at the time of active disease. Ficoll-Hypaque density gradient centrifugation was used to isolate the bone marrow mononuclear cells. Myeloma plasma cells were removed and CD138-negative cells were obtained by negative selection following labeling with CD138 magnetic microbeads on a MACS separator. Flow cytometry on an Attune NxT with CD138 antibodies was used to check the purity of the isolated cells. TRIzol reagent was used to extract total RNA, and a NanoDrop spectrophotometer was used to quantify the extracted RNA. Paired RNA-seq and IR-seq were performed on the CD138-negative bone marrow sample of each patient. TCR libraries were constructed from 400 ng RNA using the Immunoverse kit, and molecular barcoded adaptors covering alpha/delta and beta/gamma chains were employed. The same RNA used for transcriptome sequencing was used for TCR library preparation. Sequencing of the TCR libraries was done on an Illumina HiSeq 4000 with 2 x 150 cycles. Regarding the original processing steps: MiXCR aligned TCR reads to human V, D, J and C references and assembled the aligned reads into CDR3 clonotypes, with quality filtering and error correction included. The tcR package in R was used for analysis of clonotype counts and gene usage diversity. For inspection of raw mapping reads, RNA-seq reads were mapped by STAR aligner version 2.5.3a onto GRCh37 of the human genome. IR-seq fastq files were randomly downsampled with Seqtk 1.3 to test the effect of sequencing depth on detected clonotypes. TCRdb reran the public reads through fastp at Q25 and MiXCR, keeping productive beta chains. Identical CDR3 protein sequences are pooled into one entry, listed with their most common genes and DNA. Here the V and J calls rest on TCRdb's processing, not on the authors' analysis. In this sample the table shows about 24,000 distinct CDR3 sequences, approximately 23% of which occur a single time. Of the sample, around 47% falls within the top ten clones.

General study outcomes and caveats: The sorted CD138-negative fraction was not purified T cells but a mixed bone marrow immune population. When single-read clonotypes were removed, the proportions of shared clonotypes in IR-seq and RNA-seq correlated more strongly. IR-seq captured clonotypes at much higher depth and more reliably than RNA-seq, and smaller IR-seq throughput sufficed to identify most shared clonotypes. In IR-seq, approximately 82% of clonotypes but approximately 3.2% of total reads were represented by single-read clonotypes, whereas in RNA-seq, around 75% of clonotypes and approximately 45% of reads were represented by single-read clonotypes.

This clonotype was seen repeatedly, ten times or more. This receptor's antigen is unknown. Within one base of it there is no much larger clone, and no base qualities were kept. The receptor was isolated from a donor at least 40 years old with multiple myeloma. Sequenced material: a population of CD138-negative cells sorted from bone marrow. The sample's cell subset or site label is to be understood as: bone marrow mononuclear cells depleted of CD138+ plasma/myeloma cells by negative magnetic selection.

Here the CDR3 is given as CASSYQGTGELFF. The nucleotide sequence reads as follows: TGTGCCAGCAGCTACCAGGGCACCGGGGAGCTGTTTTTT. This chain is built from TRBV7-3 and TRBJ2-2; the best D guess is TRBD1, with 5 bases matching. Inclusive of the bounding cysteine and phenylalanine, the CDR3 is 13 residues long. CDR3 DNA only is kept here, 39 bases in frame from base 1. Relative to germline, V is 4 bases shorter and J is 4 bases shorter, with 7 bases between their ends. CDR1 SGHTA and CDR2 FQGTGA were looked up in the germline V gene.